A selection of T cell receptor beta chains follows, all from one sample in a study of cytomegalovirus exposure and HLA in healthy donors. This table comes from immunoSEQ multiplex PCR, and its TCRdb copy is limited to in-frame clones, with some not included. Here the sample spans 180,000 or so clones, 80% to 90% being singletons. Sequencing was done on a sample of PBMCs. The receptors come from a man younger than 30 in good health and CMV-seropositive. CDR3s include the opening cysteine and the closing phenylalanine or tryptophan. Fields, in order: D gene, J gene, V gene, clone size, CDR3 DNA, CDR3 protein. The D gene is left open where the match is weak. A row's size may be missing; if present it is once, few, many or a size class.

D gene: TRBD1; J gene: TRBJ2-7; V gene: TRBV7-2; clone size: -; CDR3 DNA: TGTGCCAGCAGCTTAGGCCGGGACAGGGAGTACGAGCAGTACTTC; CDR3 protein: CASSLGRDREYEQYF
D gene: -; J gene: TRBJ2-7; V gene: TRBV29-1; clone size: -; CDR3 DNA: TGCAGCGTTGTAAGCGGCAAAACCTACGAGCAGTACTTC; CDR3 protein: CSVVSGKTYEQYF
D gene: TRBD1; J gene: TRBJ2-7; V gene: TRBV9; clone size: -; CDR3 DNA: TGTGCCAGCAGCGGCGGACAGGGTACCTACGAGCAGTACTTC; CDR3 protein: CASSGGQGTYEQYF
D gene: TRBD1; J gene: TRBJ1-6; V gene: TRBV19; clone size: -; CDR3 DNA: TGTGCCACCGAGGGGGCAGGTCAGAATTCACCCCTCCACTTT; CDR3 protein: CATEGAGQNSPLHF
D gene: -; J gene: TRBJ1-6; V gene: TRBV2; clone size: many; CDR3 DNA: TGTGCCAGCAGTGAAGTAGGGGATAATTCACCCCTCCACTTT; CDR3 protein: CASSEVGDNSPLHF
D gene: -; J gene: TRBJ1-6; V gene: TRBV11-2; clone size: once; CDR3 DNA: TGTGCCAGCAGCTTATCCCTGGCTTATAATTCACCCCTCCACTTT; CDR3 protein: CASSLSLAYNSPLHF
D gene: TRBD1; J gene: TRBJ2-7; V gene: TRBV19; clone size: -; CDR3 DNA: TGTGCCAGTAGTTTCGGGACAGGGGGGGAGCAGTACTTC; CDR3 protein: CASSFGTGGEQYF
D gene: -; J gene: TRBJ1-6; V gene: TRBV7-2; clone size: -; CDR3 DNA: TGTGCCAGCAGCTTGGCAGGTGCCGATTCACCCCTCCACTTT; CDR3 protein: CASSLAGADSPLHF
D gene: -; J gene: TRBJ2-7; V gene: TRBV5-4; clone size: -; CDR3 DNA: TGTGCCAGCAGCTCCGGGACTTCCTACGAGCAGTACTTC; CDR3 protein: CASSSGTSYEQYF
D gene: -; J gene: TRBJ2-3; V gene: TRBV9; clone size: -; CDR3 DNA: TGTGCCAGCAGCGTAGGTATGGGAGGCTCTGGCGCAGATACGCAGTATTTT; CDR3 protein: CASSVGMGGSGADTQYF
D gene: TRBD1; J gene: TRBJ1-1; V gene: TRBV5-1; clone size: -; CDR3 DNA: TGCGCCAGCAGCTTGGGACAGGGTGGTAAGAACACTGAAGCTTTCTTT; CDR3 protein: CASSLGQGGKNTEAFF
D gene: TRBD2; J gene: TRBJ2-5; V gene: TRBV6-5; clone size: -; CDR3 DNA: TGTGCCAGCAGGACAAGCGGGGGCCCACAAGAGACCCAGTACTTC; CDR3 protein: CASRTSGGPQETQYF
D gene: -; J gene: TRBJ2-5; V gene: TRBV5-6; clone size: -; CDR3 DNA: TGTGCCAGCAGCTTCCGCGGGGCGGCCCAAGAGACCCAGTACTTC; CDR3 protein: CASSFRGAAQETQYF
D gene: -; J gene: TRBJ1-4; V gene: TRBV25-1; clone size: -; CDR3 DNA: TGTGCCAGCAGTCAGGGCTACGGACTGTTTTTT; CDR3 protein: CASSQGYGLFF
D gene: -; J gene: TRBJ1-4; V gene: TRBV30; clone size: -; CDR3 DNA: TGTGCCTGGAGTGTACAGGGCCGGGATGAAAAACTGTTTTTT; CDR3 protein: CAWSVQGRDEKLFF
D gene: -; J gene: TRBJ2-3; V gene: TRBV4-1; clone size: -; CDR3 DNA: TGCGCCAGCAGCCAAGGAGAAATCAAGAGCACAGATACGCAGTATTTT; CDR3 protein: CASSQGEIKSTDTQYF
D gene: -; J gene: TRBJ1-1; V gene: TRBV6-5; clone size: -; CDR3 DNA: TGTGCCAGCAGTTACTCGAGCCACAGAAGTGAAGCTTTCTTT; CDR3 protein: CASSYSSHRSEAFF
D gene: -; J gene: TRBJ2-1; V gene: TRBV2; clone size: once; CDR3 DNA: TGTGCCAGCAGTAAACTTAGCTCCTACAATGAGCAGTTCTTC; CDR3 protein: CASSKLSSYNEQFF
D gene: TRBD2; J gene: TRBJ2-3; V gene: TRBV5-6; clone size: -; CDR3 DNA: TGTGCCAGCAGCTTGGGACTAGCGGGGATATACACAGATACGCAGTATTTT; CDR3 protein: CASSLGLAGIYTDTQYF
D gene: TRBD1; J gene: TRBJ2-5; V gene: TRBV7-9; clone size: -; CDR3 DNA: TGTGCCAGCAGCTTAGGAGACAGGGTAGCAGAGACCCAGTACTTC; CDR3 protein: CASSLGDRVAETQYF
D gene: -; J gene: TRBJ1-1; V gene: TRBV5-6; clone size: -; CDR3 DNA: TGTGCCAGCAGCTTGGTCGCAGGGTATTCTGAAGCTTTCTTT; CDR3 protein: CASSLVAGYSEAFF
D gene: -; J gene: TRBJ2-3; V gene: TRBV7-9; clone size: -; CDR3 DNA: TGTTCCAGCAGCCCCCCGGGGAGTAGCACAGATACGCAGTATTTT; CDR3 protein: CSSSPPGSSTDTQYF
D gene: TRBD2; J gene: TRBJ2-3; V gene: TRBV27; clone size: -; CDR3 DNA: TGTGCCAGCAGTTCCCCGAGTCTAGCGGGAGGCACAGATACGCAGTATTTT; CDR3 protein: CASSSPSLAGGTDTQYF
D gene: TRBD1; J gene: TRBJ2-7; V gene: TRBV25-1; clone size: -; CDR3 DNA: TGTGCCAGCCAAAGGACAGGGAAGGGGTTACGGGGCTACGAGCAGTACTTC; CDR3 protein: CASQRTGKGLRGYEQYF
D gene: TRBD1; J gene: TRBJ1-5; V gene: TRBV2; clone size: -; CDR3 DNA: TGTGCCAGCAGGCTAACAGGGGGCCTGACTCAGCCCCAGCATTTT; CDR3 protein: CASRLTGGLTQPQHF
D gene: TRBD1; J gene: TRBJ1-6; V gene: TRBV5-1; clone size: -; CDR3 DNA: TGCGCCAGCAGCTTACAGGGGTCGGATTCACCCCTCCACTTT; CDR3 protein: CASSLQGSDSPLHF
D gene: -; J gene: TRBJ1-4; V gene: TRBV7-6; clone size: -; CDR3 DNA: TGTGCCAGCAGCTTCTCTAATGAAAAACTGTTTTTT; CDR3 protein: CASSFSNEKLFF
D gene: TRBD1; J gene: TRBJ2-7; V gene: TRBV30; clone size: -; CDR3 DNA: TGTGCCTGGAGGGGGACGGCAGGGGGCCACGAGCAGTACTTC; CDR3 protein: CAWRGTAGGHEQYF
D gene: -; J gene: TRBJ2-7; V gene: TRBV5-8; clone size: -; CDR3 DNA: TGTGCCAGCAGCCGCGGGACAGCGAGCCCGGACGAGCAGTACTTC; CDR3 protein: CASSRGTASPDEQYF
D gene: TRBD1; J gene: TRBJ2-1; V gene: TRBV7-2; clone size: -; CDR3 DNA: TGTGCCAGCAGCCCACAGGGGGAGCAGTTCTTC; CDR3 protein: CASSPQGEQFF
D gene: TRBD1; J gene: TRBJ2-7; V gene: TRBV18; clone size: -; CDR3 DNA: TGTGCCAGTGCACCGGGACAGGGATCCTACGAGCAGTACTTC; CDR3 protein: CASAPGQGSYEQYF
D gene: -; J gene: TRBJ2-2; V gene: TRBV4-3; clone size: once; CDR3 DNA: TGCGCCGCAATAACGGTGCGGGGACCGAACACCGGGGAGCTGTTTTTT; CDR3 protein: CAAITVRGPNTGELFF
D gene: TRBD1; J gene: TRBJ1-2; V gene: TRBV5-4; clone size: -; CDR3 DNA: TGTGCCAGCAGACCCGGGACAGGGAGCCCCTCTTACTATGGCTACACCTTC; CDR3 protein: CASRPGTGSPSYYGYTF
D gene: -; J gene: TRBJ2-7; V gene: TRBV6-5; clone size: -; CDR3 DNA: TGTGCCAGCAGTCGAGGACTGTATAACTCCTACGAGCAGTACTTC; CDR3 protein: CASSRGLYNSYEQYF
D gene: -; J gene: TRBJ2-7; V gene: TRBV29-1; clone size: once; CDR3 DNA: TGCAGCGTTGAAGGCCGAAGTGGTGAGGATACCGTGGTCTACGAGCAGTACTTC; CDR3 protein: CSVEGRSGEDTVVYEQYF
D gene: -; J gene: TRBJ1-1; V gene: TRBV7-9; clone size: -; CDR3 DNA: TGTTCCAGCAGACGGGGGGACACTGAAGCTTTCTTT; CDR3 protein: CSSRRGDTEAFF
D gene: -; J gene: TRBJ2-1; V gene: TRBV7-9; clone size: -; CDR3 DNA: TGTGCCAGCAGCTTAGAGATAGGGACACTGAAGAGCTCCTACAATGAGCAGTTCTTC; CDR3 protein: CASSLEIGTLKSSYNEQFF
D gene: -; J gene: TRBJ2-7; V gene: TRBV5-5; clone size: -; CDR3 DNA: TGTGCCAGCAGCGGGCCTTTAGTGTCCCGCTCCTACGAGCAGTACTTC; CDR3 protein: CASSGPLVSRSYEQYF
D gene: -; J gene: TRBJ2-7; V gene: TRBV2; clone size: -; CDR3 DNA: TGTGCCAGCACCGACAGGCTCGGATCCTACGAGCAGTACTTC; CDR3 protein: CASTDRLGSYEQYF
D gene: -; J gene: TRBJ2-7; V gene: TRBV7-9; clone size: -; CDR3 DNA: TGTGCCAGCAGCTTAGCGGCAGGGGTCCACGAGCAGTACTTC; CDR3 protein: CASSLAAGVHEQYF
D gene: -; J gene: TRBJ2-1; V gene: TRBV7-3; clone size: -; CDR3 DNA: TGTGCCAGCAGCTTAACCCCAGGGGCCTACAATGAGCAGTTCTTC; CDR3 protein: CASSLTPGAYNEQFF
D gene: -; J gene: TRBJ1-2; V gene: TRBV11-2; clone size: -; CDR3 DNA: TGTGCCAGCAGCTTCGTCAGGGAGGGTGGCTACACCTTC; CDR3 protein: CASSFVREGGYTF
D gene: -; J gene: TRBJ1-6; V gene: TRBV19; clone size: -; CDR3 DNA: TGTGCCAGTAGTATAGGGATCGGGAATTCACCCCTCCACTTT; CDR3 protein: CASSIGIGNSPLHF
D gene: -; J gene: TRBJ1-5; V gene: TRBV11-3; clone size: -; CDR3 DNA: TGTGCCAGCAGGTTGATAACAGGGAACCCTCATCAGCCCCAGCATTTT; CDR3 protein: CASRLITGNPHQPQHF
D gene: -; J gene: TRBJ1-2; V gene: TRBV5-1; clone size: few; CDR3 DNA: TGCGCCAGCAGCTTGGGCCCCCCGGGTATGGGCTATGGCTACACCTTC; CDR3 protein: CASSLGPPGMGYGYTF
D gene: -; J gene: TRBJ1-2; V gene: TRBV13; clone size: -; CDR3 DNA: TGTGCCAGCAGCTCCTACGACGAGGGCGATGGCTACACCTTC; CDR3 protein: CASSSYDEGDGYTF
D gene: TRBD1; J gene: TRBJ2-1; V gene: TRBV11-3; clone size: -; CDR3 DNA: TGTGCCAGCAGCGGGGGGACAGGCAATGAGCAGTTCTTC; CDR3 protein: CASSGGTGNEQFF
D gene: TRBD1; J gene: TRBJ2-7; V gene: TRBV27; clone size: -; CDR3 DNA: TGTGCCAGCAGTTTAGGCGGACAGGGGAACGAGCAGTACTTC; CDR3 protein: CASSLGGQGNEQYF
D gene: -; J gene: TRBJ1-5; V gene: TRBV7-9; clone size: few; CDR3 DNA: TGTGCCAGCAGCTTAGGGACAGATCAGCCCCAGCATTTT; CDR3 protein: CASSLGTDQPQHF
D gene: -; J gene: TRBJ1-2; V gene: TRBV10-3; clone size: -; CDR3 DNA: TGTGCCATCAGTGAAGCCACTGTCACAGTTCAGGGCTACACCTTC; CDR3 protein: CAISEATVTVQGYTF
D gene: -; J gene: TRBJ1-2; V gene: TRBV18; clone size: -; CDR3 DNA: TGTGCCAGCTCACCAGGGGGCCCCAACTATGGCTACACCTTC; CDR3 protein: CASSPGGPNYGYTF
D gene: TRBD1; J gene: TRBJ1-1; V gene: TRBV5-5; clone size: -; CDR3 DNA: TGTGCCAGCAGTTTTGGGACAGGGTTAACTGAAGCTTTCTTT; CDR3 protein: CASSFGTGLTEAFF
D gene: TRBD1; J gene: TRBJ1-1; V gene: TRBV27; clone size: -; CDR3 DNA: TGTGCCACCAAGTACTTGACAGGGGGCAAGACTGAAGCTTTCTTT; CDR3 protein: CATKYLTGGKTEAFF
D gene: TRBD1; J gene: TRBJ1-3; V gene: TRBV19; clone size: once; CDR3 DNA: TGTGCCAGTAGCGTACAGGGGGGATATGGAAACACCATATACTTT; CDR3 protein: CASSVQGGYGNTIYF
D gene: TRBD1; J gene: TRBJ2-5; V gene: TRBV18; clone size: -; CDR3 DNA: TGTGCCAGCTCGAACAGGGGGCTGGGAGAGACCCAGTACTTC; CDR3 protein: CASSNRGLGETQYF
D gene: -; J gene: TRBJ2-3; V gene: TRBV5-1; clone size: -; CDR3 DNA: TGCGCCAGCAGCAGATCCGGGTCCACAGATACGCAGTATTTT; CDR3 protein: CASSRSGSTDTQYF
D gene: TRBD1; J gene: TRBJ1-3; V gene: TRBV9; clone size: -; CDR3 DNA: TGTGCCAGCAGCGCAACCCTCAGGGGGCACTATGCAGAATCTGGAAACACCATATATTTT; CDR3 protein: CASSATLRGHYAESGNTIYF
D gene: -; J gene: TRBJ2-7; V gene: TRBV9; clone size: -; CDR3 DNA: TGTGCCAGCAGCGTAGAAGGTAGCGGCAGGGACGAGCAGTACTTC; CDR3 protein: CASSVEGSGRDEQYF
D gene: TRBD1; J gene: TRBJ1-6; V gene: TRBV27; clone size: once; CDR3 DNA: TGTGCCAGCAGTTCACACCAGACAGGGCGGAATTCACCCCTCCACTTT; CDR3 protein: CASSSHQTGRNSPLHF